Below, one TCR beta chain is given with its context. Its target is unknown. The V gene's germline CDR1 is KGHSH and CDR2 LQKENI. The CDR3 sequence is 15 residues long. With 5 bases clipped from V and 4 bases from J, the junction kept 8 bases outside the gene matches. PCR primers comprised 60 Vbeta and 13 Jbeta primers. TCRdb keeps only in-frame clones here, not all; method: immunoSEQ multiplex PCR. The data contain about 200,000 clones, roughly 80% of them singletons. The sample comes from a study of cytomegalovirus exposure and HLA in healthy donors. Study-wide results and limits: Rarity marked most TCR sequences, yet some public TCRs occurred in many donors.

The sequence was collected from a girl aged 10 to 17 in good health and CMV-seronegative. Sequenced sample: PBMCs. V and J are TRBV18 and TRBJ1-3; 7 bases agree with TRBD1. CDR3 region: CASSSSDRMGNTIYF. The DNA for the CDR3 is TGTGCCAGCTCATCGTCGGACAGGATGGGAAACACCATATATTTT.